This entry features one T cell receptor beta chain sequence. Its target is unknown. These data come from a study of OX40 agonist ivuxolimab in advanced cancers. As for the study in general: Treatment of patients was with ivuxolimab, an agonistic anti-OX40 (CD134) antibody. Hepatocellular carcinoma, melanoma, renal cell or head and neck cancer affected the dose-escalation patients.

This CDR3 has 16 residues. The V gene lost 2 bases and the J gene lost 4 bases, with 15 bases spanning the gap. Germline V gives CDR1 SGHDT, CDR2 YYEEEE. Study-wide results and caveats: Normalized T-cell clonal expansion was also low in a subset of nonresponders. Doses of 0.1 to 3.0 mg/kg were accompanied by clonal expansion of CD4+ and CD8+ blood T cells by week 6.

Clones were read by immunoSEQ multiplex PCR, and TCRdb kept only the in-frame ones, dropping some. Seen here are around 20,000 clones, around three quarters observed once, and the top ten hold roughly 15%. Specimen: CD4+ or CD8+ T cells sorted from blood, collected in a trial of the OX40 agonist ivuxolimab. This receptor was identified in an adult with an advanced solid tumor such as melanoma, head and neck, liver or kidney cancer. This sequence joins TRBV5-6 and TRBJ1-4; no firm D call. This chain's CDR3 is CASSFPGDLGNEKLFF. As DNA, the CDR3 is TGTGCCAGCAGCTTTCCCGGGGATCTCGGTAATGAAAAACTGTTTTTT.